The clone carrying this T cell receptor (beta chain) has a count of ten or more. What it binds is unknown. The CDR3 consists of 15 residues. Germline lookup yields CDR1 WNHNN and CDR2 SYGVQD (reference sequence). Trimming at V came to 2 bases and at J to 4 bases, leaving 7 bases not matched to a gene. These data belong to a study of blood T cells in healthy people across ages. With a J-beta primer mix and a sample-barcoded 5' primer, a second PCR ran about 6 to 11 cycles. A minimum of 2.5 million CDR3-containing paired-end reads was obtained for each sample. TCRdb ran MiXCR on the 5' RACE reads and lists one entry per CDR3 protein. The repertoire holds some 1.5 million distinct CDR3 sequences, 28% seen once, with roughly 8.2% in the top ten. Study-wide results and limits: Measured against age, TCR beta diversity per million T cells decreased in a roughly linear manner. Shifts in expanded clonotypes may have been confounded by donor CMV status, which was unknown.

Sequenced input: blood. The sequence was collected from a woman aged 25 to 39 in good health. V is TRBV10-1 and J is TRBJ2-5; 7 bases line up with TRBD2. In nucleotides, the CDR3 is TGCGCCAGCAGTGAGGACGGGCTAGCGGTAGAGACCCAGTACTTC. Its translation is CASSEDGLAVETQYF.